A selection of T cell receptor beta chains follows, all from one sample in a study of blood T cell repertoires in COVID-19. Sequencing used immunoSEQ multiplex PCR; TCRdb keeps in-frame clones, though not all of them. Here the sample spans over 45,000 clones, roughly four fifths being singletons. Sequencing was performed on peripheral blood. The receptors here all came from a woman aged 60-75 years with acute or convalescent COVID-19. CDR3s include the opening cysteine and the closing phenylalanine or tryptophan. A D gene is named only where the DNA matches it firmly. The listing skips clone size in some rows; elsewhere it reads once, few, many or a size class.

16	-	TRBJ2-1	-	TRBV27	CASSLSYDSLGNEQFF	TGTGCCAGCAGTTTATCCTATGACAGCCTGGGCAATGAGCAGTTCTTC
17	TRBD2	TRBJ2-5	-	TRBV5-1	CASSLGLGANFQETQYF	TGCGCCAGCAGCTTAGGACTAGGAGCCAATTTCCAAGAGACCCAGTACTTC
14	-	TRBJ1-2	-	TRBV19	CASRPSGIAWGYTF	TGTGCCAGTAGACCCTCAGGGATTGCCTGGGGCTACACCTTC
14	TRBD2	TRBJ2-7	-	TRBV6-7	CASRNREGSYEQYF	TGTGCCAGCAGAAATAGGGAGGGATCATACGAGCAGTACTTC
15	-	TRBJ1-5	-	TRBV19	CASGTGGDSNQPQHF	TGTGCCAGTGGGACGGGGGGCGATAGCAATCAGCCCCAGCATTTT
14	TRBD1	TRBJ1-1	-	TRBV6-6	CASRQQKQGTEAFF	TGTGCCAGCAGACAACAGAAACAGGGGACTGAAGCTTTCTTT
16	-	TRBJ2-1	once	TRBV5-6	CASSLERTRTDNEQFF	TGTGCCAGCAGCTTGGAACGGACAAGGACGGACAATGAGCAGTTCTTC
13	-	TRBJ1-1	-	TRBV6-5	CASMQDQGAEAFF	TGTGCCAGCATGCAGGACCAGGGTGCTGAAGCTTTCTTT
13	-	TRBJ2-7	-	TRBV7-2	CASSLSRLAEQYF	TGTGCCAGCAGCTTATCGAGGTTGGCCGAGCAGTACTTC
16	TRBD1	TRBJ2-2	-	TRBV7-6	CASSSGQGRVAGELFF	TGTGCCAGCAGCTCGGGACAGGGGAGGGTAGCCGGGGAGCTGTTTTTT